The 26 T cell receptor beta chains reported below all come from one sample, sequenced in a study of blood T cells in healthy people across ages. The second PCR ran roughly 7 to 12 cycles with a sample-barcoded 5' primer and J-beta primers. A single record per CDR3 protein comes from TCRdb applying MiXCR to the 5' RACE reads. The data contain about 730,000 distinct CDR3 sequences, 40% to 45% of them singletons. Material for sequencing was blood. Receptor source: a woman aged 60-75 years in good health.

This chain joins TRBV20-1 and TRBJ2-7; D unclear. CDR1 is DFQATT, CDR2 SNEGSKA, per germline (reference sequence). Trimming shortened V by 4 bases and J by 0 bases, and 10 bases separated the two germline ends. The CDR3 runs to 13 residues. This CDR3 reads CSATAPYSYEQYF. DNA for the CDR3: TGCAGTGCTACTGCCCCGTACTCCTACGAGCAGTACTTC.

On this clonotype: Germline is not matched at one junction end, which may reflect a read error. This chain connects TRBV2 to TRBJ2-7, with 12 positions matching TRBD2. The DNA end is a closer match to TRBJ2-4, so the J assignment may be wrong. Germline CDR1 SNHLY, CDR2 FYNNEI. This CDR3 region has 18 residues. As DNA, the CDR3 is TGTACCAGCAGTGACCCCCTAGCGGGAGGGTTTGGAAAAAACATTCAGTACTTC. As protein: CTSSDPLAGGFGKNIQYF.

Concerning this clonotype itself: A junction end diverges from the germline sequence, so it may reflect a read error. The chain recombines TRBV25-1 with TRBJ1-4; perhaps TRBD1 as D (6 bases). Germline CDR1 is MGHDK and CDR2 is SYGVNS. CDR3 length: 13 amino acids. The CDR3 region has the DNA TGTGCCAGCAGTGCTGGACAGAATGACAAACTGTTTTTT. This encodes CASSAGQNDKLFF.

V gene TRBV11-2 combines with J gene TRBJ1-4; D is unclear. Germline V gene lookup returns CDR1 SGHAT and CDR2 FQNNGV. With 0 bases removed from V and 7 bases from J, the gap between germline ends came to 18 bases. The CDR3 runs to 17 residues. The CDR3: CASSLDRSRRWAEKLFF. The CDR3 nucleotides read TGTGCCAGCAGCTTAGATCGTAGTAGGCGATGGGCTGAAAAACTGTTTTTT.

V is TRBV11-2 and J is TRBJ2-5, with 10 bases lining up with TRBD2. CDR1 and CDR2 from the germline V gene are SGHAT and FQNNGV. The CDR3 is made up of 16 amino acids. Trimming removed 5 bases from V and 11 bases from J; junction bases left unmatched: 17. CDR3 residues: CASSPAGLAAGGEQYF. In DNA, the CDR3 is TGTGCCAGCAGCCCAGCAGGACTAGCGGCTGGGGGTGAGCAGTACTTC.

This clonotype has a single count. The chain links TRBV12-3 or TRBV12-4 to TRBJ2-4, with 12 positions matching TRBD2. The CDR3 is made up of 16 amino acids. V shed 6 bases, J shed 13 bases, and the junction held 16 bases outside the gene matches. The CDR3: CASRFGTSGPYNEQYF. Here the CDR3 DNA reads TGTGCCAGCAGATTTGGGACTAGCGGGCCATACAATGAGCAGTACTTC.

In this sample, this clonotype turned up a few times. This chain joins TRBV7-2 and TRBJ1-4, with a weak D call TRBD1 (5 bases). The CDR3 loop spans 13 amino acids. Germline loops: CDR1 SGHTA, CDR2 FQGNSA. V shed 3 bases and J shed 8 bases, with 10 bases lying between them. CDR3 amino acids: CASSFGRGEKLFF. DNA for the CDR3: TGTGCCAGCAGCTTCGGCCGGGGGGAAAAACTGTTTTTT.

Of note for this clonotype: Germline is not matched at one junction end, which may reflect a read error. CDR3 sequence (DNA): TGCAGTGCTAGTTCGGTAGCAACAGATACGCTGTATTTT. It codes for CSASSVATDTLYF. The V call is TRBV20-1, the J call TRBJ2-3; D is uncertain. CDR3 length: 13 amino acids. Germline-derived CDR1 and CDR2 are DFQATT and SNEGSKA (reference sequence).

The V call is TRBV4-3, the J call TRBJ2-3; D may be TRBD1 or TRBD2 (5 bases each). CDR1 and CDR2 (germline): LGHNA, YSLEER. V shed 3 bases and J shed 0 bases, with 13 bases lying between them. This CDR3 is 16 amino acids long. The CDR3 loop reads CASSHLGAGSTDTQYF. In DNA form, the CDR3 reads TGCGCCAGCAGCCACCTCGGGGCAGGCAGCACAGATACGCAGTATTTT.

The chain is built from TRBV7-9 and TRBJ2-5; D is possibly TRBD2 (5 bases). Per the germline V gene, CDR1 is SEHNR and CDR2 is FQNEAQ (reference sequence). V gave up 1 base and J gave up 11 bases, with 14 bases separating them. This CDR3 spans 13 amino acids. The chain's CDR3 is CASSLGSAWEQYF. The CDR3 DNA sequence: TGTGCCAGCAGCTTAGGGTCCGCGTGGGAGCAGTACTTC.

This chain uses TRBV7-2 with TRBJ1-1; D remains ambiguous. Germline CDR1 SGHTA, CDR2 FQGNSA. This CDR3 region has 14 residues. V lost 1 base to trimming and J lost 4 bases, with 10 bases between them. Here the CDR3 reads CASSLVAGSTEAFF. CDR3 nucleotides: TGTGCCAGCAGCTTAGTGGCGGGGAGCACTGAAGCTTTCTTT.

The table lists this clonotype with a few counts. The chain combines TRBV7-2 with TRBJ2-7; D perhaps matches TRBD2 (5 bases). Germline assignment: CDR1 SGHTA and CDR2 FQGNSA. The CDR3 has 15 amino acids. V was pared by 2 bases and J by 3 bases, with 14 bases between. CDR3 residues: CASSLSSVRDYEQYF. DNA of the CDR3: TGTGCCAGCAGCTTAAGTTCAGTTCGGGACTACGAGCAGTACTTC.

This clonotype was detected many times. V is TRBV3-1 and J is TRBJ1-1, with 9 nucleotides matching TRBD1. There are 15 residues in the CDR3. Per the germline V gene, CDR1 is LGHDT and CDR2 is YNNKEL (reference sequence). V shed 4 bases, J shed 1 base, and the junction held 4 bases outside the gene matches. The CDR3 protein is CASSPRDRENTEAFF. CDR3 bases: TGTGCCAGCAGCCCCAGGGACAGGGAGAACACTGAAGCTTTCTTT.

This clonotype was observed a few times. The chain recombines TRBV9 with TRBJ2-1; tentatively, D is TRBD1 or TRBD2 (6 bases each). V was cut by 2 bases and J by 0 bases, with 15 bases left in between. Looked up from germline, CDR1 is SGDLS and CDR2 is YYNGEE. This CDR3 spans 17 amino acids. CDR3 DNA sequence: TGTGCCAGCAGCGTTTCCGGGGGCACGGCCTCCTACAATGAGCAGTTCTTC. It codes for CASSVSGGTASYNEQFF.

This rearrangement joins TRBV7-3 to TRBJ2-2, with 10 bases matching TRBD1. This CDR3 is built from 15 residues. The V gene end was trimmed by 5 bases and the J gene end by 4 bases; junction bases not matched to a gene: 4. The germline V gene encodes CDR1 SGHTA and CDR2 FQGTGA. Here the CDR3 DNA reads TGTGCCAGCAGCGCCGACAGGGGGCCCACCGGGGAGCTGTTTTTT. Protein: CASSADRGPTGELFF.

This clonotype was picked up one time. The junction differs from germline at one of its ends, possibly a read error. The chain joins TRBV4-3 to TRBJ2-1; 9 bases are a match to TRBD2. Germline-derived CDR1 and CDR2 are LGHNA and YSLEER. This CDR3 is built from 15 residues. CDR3: CASNQSSGGINEQFF. The CDR3 DNA reads as TGCGCCAGCAACCAATCGAGCGGGGGGATCAATGAGCAGTTCTTC.

This clonotype was counted only a few times. The gene calls are TRBV5-1 and TRBJ2-3; 8 bases line up with TRBD2. The CDR3 runs 18 residues. Germline CDR1 SGHRS, CDR2 YFSETQ. The J segment lost 1 base and the V segment lost 4 bases, leaving 14 bases of the junction unmatched. CDR3 nucleotide sequence: TGCGCCAGCAGCCCACCCACGCTTCTAGCGGGCGGCACAGATACGCAGTATTTT. As protein: CASSPPTLLAGGTDTQYF.

The chain has TRBV29-1 and TRBJ2-7, with 8 nucleotides matching TRBD1. CDR1 and CDR2 from the germline V gene are SQVTM and ANQGSEA. The CDR3 loop spans 13 amino acids. V shed 4 bases and J 5 bases; nucleotides not matched to a gene: 7. CDR3 loop: CSVVLQGANEQYF. The CDR3 nucleotides read TGCAGCGTTGTCCTCCAGGGGGCCAACGAGCAGTACTTC.

The CDR3 coding sequence is TGTGCCAGCAGCTCGGGGGACAGGGTGGGGTACAATGAGCAGTTCTTC. It codes for CASSSGDRVGYNEQFF. The V and J genes are TRBV7-2 and TRBJ2-1, with 9 nucleotides matching TRBD1. The germline CDR1 and CDR2 sequences are SGHTA and FQGNSA. Unmatched junction bases numbered 8, after V lost 4 bases and J lost 4 bases. The CDR3 consists of 16 residues.

This clonotype appeared many times. The rearrangement uses TRBV5-6 and TRBJ2-3; 8 positions agree with TRBD2. V shed 4 bases and J 4 bases; nucleotides not matched to a gene: 5. The CDR3 sequence is 14 residues long. The germline gives CDR1 SGHDT, CDR2 YYEEEE. The CDR3, as DNA: TGTGCCAGCAGCGCTCGGGGGGGGGCAGATACGCAGTATTTT. Protein: CASSARGGADTQYF. The whole variable domain, filled in from reference TRBV5-6 and TRBJ2-3, reads DAGVTQSPTHLIKTRGQQVTLRCSPKSGHDTVSWYQQALGQGPQFIFQYYEEEERQRGNFPDRFSGHQFPNYSSELNVNALLLGDSALYLCASSARGGADTQYFGPGTRLTVL.

The chain carries TRBV25-1 and TRBJ1-5; D uncertain. The CDR3 is 14 amino acids. V was shortened by 1 base and J by 7 bases, with 11 bases between the two germline ends. Germline V gene lookup returns CDR1 MGHDK and CDR2 SYGVNS. The DNA of the CDR3 is TGTGCCAGCAGTGAATTTCGGGAGAACCAGCCCCAGCATTTT. This sequence encodes CASSEFRENQPQHF.

This clonotype was counted once. The chain employs TRBV6-2 or TRBV6-3 and TRBJ2-4; a weak D match, TRBD2 (6 bases). The J call may be wrong; the DNA end is better matched by TRBJ2-7. Per the germline V gene, CDR1 is MNHEY and CDR2 is SVGEGT. This CDR3 contains 14 residues. The CDR3 DNA reads TGTGCCAGCAGTTATAGTGGAGGGGCCGACGAGCAGTACTTC. It codes for CASSYSGGADEQYF.

This clonotype appeared a few times. The genes are TRBV3-1 and TRBJ2-3; D remains unclear. Germline V gives CDR1 LGHDT, CDR2 YNNKEL (reference sequence). V lost 1 base, J lost 3 bases, and 17 bases lay in between. The CDR3 runs 17 residues. CDR3 bases: TGTGCCAGCAGCCAAGTAGCCTTGCTGAAGGGTACAGATACGCAGTATTTT. It translates to CASSQVALLKGTDTQYF.

In DNA, the CDR3 is TGTGCCAGCAGGCCGTACAGCGGGGGGGCCTACAATGAGCAGTTCTTC. This codes for CASRPYSGGAYNEQFF. The chain is built from TRBV2 and TRBJ2-1, with 10 bases fitting TRBD2. The V segment lost 6 bases and the J segment 2 bases; nucleotides outside the gene matches: 7. Germline V gives CDR1 SNHLY, CDR2 FYNNEI. The CDR3 has 16 amino acids.

In its sample, this clonotype was seen many times. The chain recombines TRBV5-1 with TRBJ2-4; D perhaps matches TRBD1 (5 bases). The CDR3 consists of 16 residues. Germline-derived CDR1 and CDR2 are SGHRS and YFSETQ. Trimming removed 0 bases at V and 1 base at J, with 11 bases between. The CDR3 coding sequence is TGCGCCAGCAGCTTGGCCATACAGGATGCCAAAAACATTCAGTACTTC. Encoded protein: CASSLAIQDAKNIQYF.

The chain links TRBV7-3 to TRBJ2-1; 13 bases line up with TRBD2. The CDR3 totals 16 residues. Losses at the gene ends were 4 bases for V and 10 bases for J; bases not matched to a gene: 10. Looked up from germline, CDR1 is SGHTA and CDR2 is FQGTGA. The CDR3 here is CASSYTSGGAGGEQFF. DNA for the CDR3: TGTGCCAGCAGCTATACTAGCGGGGGGGCCGGAGGGGAGCAGTTCTTC.